These T cell receptor beta chains were read from a single sample in a study of blood T cell repertoires in COVID-19. The protocol was immunoSEQ multiplex PCR, while the TCRdb copy is restricted to in-frame clones and leaves out a portion. The profile covers approximately 210,000 clones, with 86% appearing a single time and roughly 2.3% taken by the ten largest. Source material: peripheral blood. The receptor set was obtained from a young man who had recovered from COVID-19. Each CDR3 is given with its conserved first and last residue. The order of the fields is clone size, V gene, D gene, J gene, CDR3 protein, CDR3 DNA. D genes are given only for firm matches. Not all rows give a size; the values are once, few, many and, for expanded clones, a class.

>NA|TRBV6-5|TRBD1|TRBJ1-3
CASIRDRGYGNTIYF
TGTGCCAGCATACGGGACAGGGGATATGGAAACACCATATATTTT
>NA|TRBV19|TRBD2|TRBJ2-1
CASTHGTSGGSYREQFF
TGTGCCAGCACCCACGGGACTAGCGGGGGGTCATATCGTGAGCAGTTCTTC
>NA|TRBV5-1|NA|TRBJ1-1
CASKIGGGNTEAFF
TGCGCCAGCAAAATTGGAGGAGGGAACACTGAAGCTTTCTTT
>NA|TRBV7-2|TRBD1|TRBJ2-2
CASSLAVQGATGELFF
TGTGCCAGCAGCTTAGCGGTACAGGGGGCAACCGGGGAGCTGTTTTTT
>NA|TRBV5-1|TRBD1|TRBJ1-1
CASSEGAHRNTEAFF
TGCGCCAGCAGCGAGGGGGCCCATAGGAACACTGAAGCTTTCTTT
>few|TRBV10-1|NA|TRBJ2-7
CASSDPLSDRVYEQYF
TGCGCCAGCAGTGACCCGCTATCAGACAGAGTTTACGAGCAGTACTTC
>NA|TRBV15|NA|TRBJ2-3
CATSLQSPGWDTQYF
TGTGCCACCAGCCTACAGAGTCCGGGATGGGATACGCAGTATTTT
>NA|TRBV18|NA|TRBJ1-2
CASSPWEGHYGYTF
TGTGCCAGCTCACCGTGGGAGGGGCACTATGGCTACACCTTC
>NA|TRBV5-4|TRBD1|TRBJ2-7
CASSLRGGGHYEQYF
TGTGCCAGCAGCTTGAGAGGGGGCGGACACTACGAGCAGTACTTC
>NA|TRBV5-1|NA|TRBJ2-3
CASSLVGGNTQYF
TGCGCCAGCAGCTTGGTAGGGGGAAATACGCAGTATTTT
>NA|TRBV2|NA|TRBJ2-7
CASSEWAGRYEQYF
TGTGCCAGCAGTGAATGGGCAGGGAGGTACGAGCAGTACTTC
>NA|TRBV24-1|NA|TRBJ2-7
CATSDLSSYEQYF
TGTGCCACCAGTGATTTATCCTCGTACGAGCAGTACTTC
>NA|TRBV18|NA|TRBJ2-4
CASSLGQRSKNIQYF
TGTGCCAGCTCACTCGGACAGAGAAGTAAAAACATTCAGTACTTC
>NA|TRBV12-3/TRBV12-4|NA|TRBJ1-6
CASSLYVPTPLHF
TGTGCCAGTTCCCTCTATGTCCCAACACCCCTCCACTTT
>NA|TRBV5-6|TRBD1|TRBJ2-3
CASGADRTRDTQYF
TGTGCCAGCGGGGCGGACAGGACCAGAGATACGCAGTATTTT
>NA|TRBV5-1|NA|TRBJ2-7
CASSLWGAEQYF
TGCGCCAGCAGCTTGTGGGGAGCTGAGCAGTACTTC
>NA|TRBV19|TRBD1|TRBJ1-2
CASSSLRDRGSEGYTF
TGTGCCAGTAGTTCCCTGAGGGACAGGGGGTCAGAAGGCTACACCTTC
>NA|TRBV20-1|NA|TRBJ1-4
CSAGGGGEKLFF
TGCAGTGCTGGTGGGGGAGGTGAAAAACTGTTTTTT
>NA|TRBV27|NA|TRBJ2-3
CASRRSSTDTQYF
TGTGCCAGCAGACGGTCCTCCACAGATACGCAGTATTTT
>NA|TRBV3-1/TRBV3-2|NA|TRBJ2-5
CASSHRGAGFEETQYF
TGTGCCAGCAGCCATCGTGGGGCGGGATTCGAGGAGACCCAGTACTTC
>NA|TRBV19|NA|TRBJ1-1
CASSAQVNTEAFF
TGTGCCAGTAGTGCACAGGTGAACACTGAAGCTTTCTTT
>NA|TRBV5-4|TRBD2|TRBJ2-7
CASSPPTSGGLQRSYEQYF
TGTGCCAGCAGCCCCCCGACTAGCGGGGGGCTACAACGCTCCTACGAGCAGTACTTC
>NA|TRBV7-8|TRBD1|TRBJ1-2
CASSYGQGNGYTF
TGTGCCAGCAGCTACGGACAGGGGAACGGCTACACCTTC
>NA|TRBV18|NA|TRBJ1-5
CASSPPGGVAQPQHF
TGTGCCAGCTCACCACCGGGAGGAGTAGCTCAGCCCCAGCATTTT